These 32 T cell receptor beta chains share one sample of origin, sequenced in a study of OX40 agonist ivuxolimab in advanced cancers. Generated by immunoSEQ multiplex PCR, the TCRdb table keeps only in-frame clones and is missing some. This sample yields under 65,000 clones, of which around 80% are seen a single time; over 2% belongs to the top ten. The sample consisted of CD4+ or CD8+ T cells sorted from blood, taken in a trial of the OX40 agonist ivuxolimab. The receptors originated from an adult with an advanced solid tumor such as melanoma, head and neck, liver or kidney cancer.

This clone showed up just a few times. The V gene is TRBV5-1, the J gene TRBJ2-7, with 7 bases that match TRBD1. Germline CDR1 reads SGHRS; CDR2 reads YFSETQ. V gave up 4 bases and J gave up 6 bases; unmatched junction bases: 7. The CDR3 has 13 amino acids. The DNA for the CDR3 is TGCGCCAGCAGCACCGGGACAGCCCTCGAGCAGTACTTC. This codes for CASSTGTALEQYF.

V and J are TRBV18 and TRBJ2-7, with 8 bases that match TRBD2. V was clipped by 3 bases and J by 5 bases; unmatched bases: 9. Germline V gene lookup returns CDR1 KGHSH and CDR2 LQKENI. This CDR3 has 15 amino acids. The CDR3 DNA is TGTGCCAGCTCACCCCGAGCGGGAGAAAACAACGAGCAGTACTTC. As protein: CASSPRAGENNEQYF.

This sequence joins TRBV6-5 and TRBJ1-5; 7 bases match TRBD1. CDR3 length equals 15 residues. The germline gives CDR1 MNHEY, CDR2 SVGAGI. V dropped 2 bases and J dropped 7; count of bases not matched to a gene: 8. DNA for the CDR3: TGTGCCAGCAGTTACGACCTACCCAGGGGGCAGCCCCAGCATTTT. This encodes CASSYDLPRGQPQHF.

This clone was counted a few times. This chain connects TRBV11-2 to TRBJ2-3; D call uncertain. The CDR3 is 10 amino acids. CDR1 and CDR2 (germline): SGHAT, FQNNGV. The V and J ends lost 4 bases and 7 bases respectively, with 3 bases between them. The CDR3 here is CASSYNTQYF. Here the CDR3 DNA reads TGTGCCAGCAGCTACAATACGCAGTATTTT.

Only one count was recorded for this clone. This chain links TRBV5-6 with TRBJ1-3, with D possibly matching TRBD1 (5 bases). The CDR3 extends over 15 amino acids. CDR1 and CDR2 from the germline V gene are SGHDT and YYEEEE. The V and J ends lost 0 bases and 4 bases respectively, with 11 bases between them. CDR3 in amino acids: CASSLEGASGNTIYF. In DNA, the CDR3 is TGTGCCAGCAGCTTGGAAGGGGCGTCGGGAAACACCATATATTTT.

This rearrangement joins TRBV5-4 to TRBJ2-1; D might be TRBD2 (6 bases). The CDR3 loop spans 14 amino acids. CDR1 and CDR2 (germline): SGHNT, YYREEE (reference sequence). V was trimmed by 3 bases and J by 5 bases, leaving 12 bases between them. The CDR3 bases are TGTGCCAGCAGCTGGAGGGCTGGTGACAATGAGCAGTTCTTC. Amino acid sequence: CASSWRAGDNEQFF.

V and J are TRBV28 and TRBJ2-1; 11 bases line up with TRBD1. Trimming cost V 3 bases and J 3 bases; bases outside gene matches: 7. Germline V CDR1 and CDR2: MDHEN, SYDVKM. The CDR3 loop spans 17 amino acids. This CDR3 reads CASSFSGTGGIYNEQFF. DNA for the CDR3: TGTGCCAGCAGTTTTTCGGGGACAGGGGGTATCTACAATGAGCAGTTCTTC.

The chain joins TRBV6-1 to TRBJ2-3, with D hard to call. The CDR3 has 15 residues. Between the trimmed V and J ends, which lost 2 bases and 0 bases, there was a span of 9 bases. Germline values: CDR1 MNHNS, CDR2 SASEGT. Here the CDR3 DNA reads TGTGCCAGCAGTGAATGGTCAGATAGCACAGATACGCAGTATTTT. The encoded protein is CASSEWSDSTDTQYF.

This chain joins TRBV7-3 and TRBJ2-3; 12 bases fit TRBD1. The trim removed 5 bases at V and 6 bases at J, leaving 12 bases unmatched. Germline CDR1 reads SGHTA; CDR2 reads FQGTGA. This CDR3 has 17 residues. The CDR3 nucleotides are TGTGCCAGCAGCGCCTCCGGGACAGGGGGCCCCGGGGATACGCAGTATTTT. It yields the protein CASSASGTGGPGDTQYF.

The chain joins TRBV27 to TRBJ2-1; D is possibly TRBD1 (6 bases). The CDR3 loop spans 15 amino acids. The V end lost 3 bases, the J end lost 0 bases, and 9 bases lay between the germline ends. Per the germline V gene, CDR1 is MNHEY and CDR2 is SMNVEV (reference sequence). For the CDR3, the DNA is TGTGCCAGCAGTTTTAGGGGGAGCTCCTACAATGAGCAGTTCTTC. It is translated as CASSFRGSSYNEQFF.

CDR3 coding DNA: TGCGCCAGCAGTCCCCCGGACAGCTACTATGGCTACACCTTC. Protein sequence: CASSPPDSYYGYTF. This chain connects TRBV4-1 to TRBJ1-2; possibly TRBD1 for D (6 bases). The CDR3 sequence is 14 residues long. V lost 6 bases to trimming and J lost 3 bases, with 14 bases between them. Germline CDR1 and CDR2: MGHRA and YSYEKL.

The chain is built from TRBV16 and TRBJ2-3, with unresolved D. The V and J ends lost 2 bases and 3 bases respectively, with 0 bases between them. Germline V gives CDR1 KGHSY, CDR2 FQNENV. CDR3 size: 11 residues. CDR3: CASSQTDTQYF. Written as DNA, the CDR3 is TGTGCCAGCAGCCAAACAGATACGCAGTATTTT.

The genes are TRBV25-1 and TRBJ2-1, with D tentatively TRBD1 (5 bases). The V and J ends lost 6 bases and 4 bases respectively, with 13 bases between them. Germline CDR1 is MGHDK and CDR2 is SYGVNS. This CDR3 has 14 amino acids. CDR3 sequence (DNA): TGTGCCAGCAGGGGGCAGGGCCATTACAATGAGCAGTTCTTC. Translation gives CASRGQGHYNEQFF.

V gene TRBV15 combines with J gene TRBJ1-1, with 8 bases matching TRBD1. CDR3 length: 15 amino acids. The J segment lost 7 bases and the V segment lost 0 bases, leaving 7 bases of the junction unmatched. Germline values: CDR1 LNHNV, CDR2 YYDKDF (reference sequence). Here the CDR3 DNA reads TGTGCCACCAGCAGAGATACAGGGGGGGAGGATGAAGCTTTCTTT. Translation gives CATSRDTGGEDEAFF.

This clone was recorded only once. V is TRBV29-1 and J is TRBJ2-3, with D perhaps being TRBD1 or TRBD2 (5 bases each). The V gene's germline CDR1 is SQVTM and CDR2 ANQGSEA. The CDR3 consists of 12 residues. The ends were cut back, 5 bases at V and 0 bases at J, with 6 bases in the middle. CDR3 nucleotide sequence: TGCAGCGTTAGGGACAGCACAGATACGCAGTATTTT. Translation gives CSVRDSTDTQYF.

CDR3: CASSLGPQRGAEAFF. CDR3 DNA sequence: TGTGCCAGCAGCTTGGGTCCCCAAAGGGGGGCTGAAGCTTTCTTT. This rearrangement joins TRBV5-5 to TRBJ1-1; possibly TRBD1 for D (6 bases). This CDR3 spans 15 amino acids. Germline CDR1 is SGHKS and CDR2 is YYEKEE (reference sequence). The V end lost 0 bases, the J end lost 6 bases, and 15 bases lay between the germline ends.

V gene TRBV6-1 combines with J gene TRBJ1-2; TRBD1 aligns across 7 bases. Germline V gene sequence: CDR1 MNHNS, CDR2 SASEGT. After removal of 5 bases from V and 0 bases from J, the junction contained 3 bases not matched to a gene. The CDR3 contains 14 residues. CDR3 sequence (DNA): TGTGCCAGCAGTCGGGGACAGACTAACTATGGCTACACCTTC. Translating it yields CASSRGQTNYGYTF.

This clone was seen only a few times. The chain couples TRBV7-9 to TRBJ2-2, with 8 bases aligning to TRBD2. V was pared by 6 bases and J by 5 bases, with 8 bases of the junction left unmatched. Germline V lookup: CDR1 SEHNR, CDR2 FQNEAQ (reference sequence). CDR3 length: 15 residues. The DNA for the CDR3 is TGTGCCAGCAGACCCAGCGGGAGTCGGACCGGGGAGCTGTTTTTT. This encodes CASRPSGSRTGELFF.

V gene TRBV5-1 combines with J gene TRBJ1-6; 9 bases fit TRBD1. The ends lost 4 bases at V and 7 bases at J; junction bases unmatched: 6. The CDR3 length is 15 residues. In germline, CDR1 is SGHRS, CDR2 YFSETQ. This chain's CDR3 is CASSPQGARNSPLHF. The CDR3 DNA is TGCGCCAGCAGCCCACAGGGGGCTAGAAATTCACCCCTCCACTTT.

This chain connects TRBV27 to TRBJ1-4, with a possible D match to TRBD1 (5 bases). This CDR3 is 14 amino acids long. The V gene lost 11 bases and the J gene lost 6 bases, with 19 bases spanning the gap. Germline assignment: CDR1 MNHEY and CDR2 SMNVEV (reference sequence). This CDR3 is CAASSEGPDEKLFF. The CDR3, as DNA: TGTGCCGCCTCCTCGGAGGGGCCGGATGAAAAACTGTTTTTT.

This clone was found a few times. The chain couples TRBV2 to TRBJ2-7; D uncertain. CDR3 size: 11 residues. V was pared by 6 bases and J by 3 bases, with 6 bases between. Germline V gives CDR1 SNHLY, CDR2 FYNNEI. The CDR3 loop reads CASRTFYEQYF. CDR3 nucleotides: TGTGCCAGCAGGACCTTCTACGAGCAGTACTTC.

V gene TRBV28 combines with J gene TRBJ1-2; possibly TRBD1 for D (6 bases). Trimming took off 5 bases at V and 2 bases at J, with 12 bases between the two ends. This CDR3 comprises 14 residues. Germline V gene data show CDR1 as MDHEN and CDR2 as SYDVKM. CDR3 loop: CASSVQQGNYGYTF. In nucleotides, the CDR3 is TGTGCCAGCAGTGTCCAACAGGGAAACTATGGCTACACCTTC.

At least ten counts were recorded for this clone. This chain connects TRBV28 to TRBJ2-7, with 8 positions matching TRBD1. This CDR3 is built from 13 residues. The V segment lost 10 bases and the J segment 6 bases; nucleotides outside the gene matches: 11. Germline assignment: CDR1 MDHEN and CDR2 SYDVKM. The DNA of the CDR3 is TGTGCCATACGGCGGGACAGGAGGGCCGAGCAGTACTTC. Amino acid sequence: CAIRRDRRAEQYF.

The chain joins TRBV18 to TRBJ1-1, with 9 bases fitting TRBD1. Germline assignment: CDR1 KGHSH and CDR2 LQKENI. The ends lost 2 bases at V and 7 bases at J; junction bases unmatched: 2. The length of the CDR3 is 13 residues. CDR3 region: CASSPRGQGEAFF. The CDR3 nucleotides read TGTGCCAGCTCACCAAGGGGACAGGGTGAAGCTTTCTTT.

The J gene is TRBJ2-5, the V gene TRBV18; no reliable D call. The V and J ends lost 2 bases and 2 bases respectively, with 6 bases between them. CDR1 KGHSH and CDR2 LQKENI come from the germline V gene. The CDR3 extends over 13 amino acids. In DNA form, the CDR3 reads TGTGCCAGCTCACCAGACTTACAAGAGACCCAGTACTTC. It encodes CASSPDLQETQYF. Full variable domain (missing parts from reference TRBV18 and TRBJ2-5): NAGVMQNPRHLVRRRGQEARLRCSPMKGHSHVYWYRQLPEEGLKFMVYLQKENIIDESGMPKERFSAEFPKEGPSILRIQQVVRGDSAAYFCASSPDLQETQYFGPGTRLLVL.

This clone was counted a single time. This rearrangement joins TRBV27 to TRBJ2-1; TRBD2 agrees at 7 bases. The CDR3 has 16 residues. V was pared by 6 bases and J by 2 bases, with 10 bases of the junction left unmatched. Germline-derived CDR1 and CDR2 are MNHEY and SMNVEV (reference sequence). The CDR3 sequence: CASRDGAGRAYNEQFF. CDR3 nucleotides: TGTGCCAGCAGAGATGGCGCGGGGAGGGCCTACAATGAGCAGTTCTTC.

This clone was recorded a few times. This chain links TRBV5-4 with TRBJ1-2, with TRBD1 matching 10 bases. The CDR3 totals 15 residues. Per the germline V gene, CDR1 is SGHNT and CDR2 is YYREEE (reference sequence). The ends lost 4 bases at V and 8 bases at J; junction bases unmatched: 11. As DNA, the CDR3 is TGTGCCAGCAGCGCGCCGACAGGGGGCGCGAGGGGCTACACCTTC. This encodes CASSAPTGGARGYTF.

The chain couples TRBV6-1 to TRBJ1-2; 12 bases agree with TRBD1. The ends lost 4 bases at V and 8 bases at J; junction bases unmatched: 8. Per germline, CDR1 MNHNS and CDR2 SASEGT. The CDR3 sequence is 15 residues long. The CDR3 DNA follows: TGTGCCAGCAGTGTAGCGGGGACAGGGGGCGGAGGCTACACCTTC. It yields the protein CASSVAGTGGGGYTF.

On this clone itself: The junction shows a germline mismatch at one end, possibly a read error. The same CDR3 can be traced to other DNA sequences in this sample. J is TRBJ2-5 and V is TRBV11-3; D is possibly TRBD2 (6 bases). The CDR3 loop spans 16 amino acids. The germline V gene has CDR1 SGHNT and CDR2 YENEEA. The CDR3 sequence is CASSLGRRGAQETQYF. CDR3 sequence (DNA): TGCGCCAGCAGCTTAGGACGGCGGGGCGCTCAAGAGACCCAGTACTTC.

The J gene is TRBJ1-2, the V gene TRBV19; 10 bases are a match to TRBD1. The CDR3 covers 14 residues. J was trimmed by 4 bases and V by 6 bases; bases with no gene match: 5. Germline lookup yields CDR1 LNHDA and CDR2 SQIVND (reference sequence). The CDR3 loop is CASRSGTGVYGYTF. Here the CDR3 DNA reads TGTGCCAGTAGATCCGGGACAGGGGTCTATGGCTACACCTTC.

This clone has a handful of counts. CDR3 protein: CASSPDREYGYTF. Written as DNA, the CDR3 is TGTGCCAGCTCCCCTGACAGGGAGTACGGCTACACCTTC. This sequence joins TRBV18 and TRBJ1-2; TRBD1 matches 7 bases. The CDR3 has 13 amino acids. From germline, CDR1 is KGHSH and CDR2 LQKENI. V lost 6 bases to trimming and J lost 8 bases; unmatched junction nucleotides: 9.

The CDR3 coding sequence is TGTGCCAGCTCACAACTAGCGGGGGGTACCGATGAGCAGTTCTTC. Protein product: CASSQLAGGTDEQFF. The chain recombines TRBV18 with TRBJ2-1, with 12 positions matching TRBD2. The germline V gene encodes CDR1 KGHSH and CDR2 LQKENI. CDR3 length: 15 amino acids. J lost 8 bases, V lost 4 bases, and 6 bases had no gene match. The whole variable domain, remainder taken from reference TRBV18 and TRBJ2-1, is NAGVMQNPRHLVRRRGQEARLRCSPMKGHSHVYWYRQLPEEGLKFMVYLQKENIIDESGMPKERFSAEFPKEGPSILRIQQVVRGDSAAYFCASSQLAGGTDEQFFGPGTRLTVL.